There are many counts of the clone carrying this T cell receptor beta chain. This CDR3 is 13 amino acids long. Germline-derived CDR1 and CDR2 are SGHTA and FQGNSA. V was clipped by 1 base and J by 3 bases, with 7 bases between them. Researchers made TCR beta libraries by using iRepertoire HTBI primers and running Arm-PCR on CDR3 regions. TCRdb independently ran MiXCR on the multiplex PCR reads; one entry per CDR3 protein. Of fewer than 600,000 distinct CDR3 sequences in the sample, about 22% were seen once. This sample was included in a study of regulatory T cells in long-lasting Graves disease. This sample's time point: persistent/refractory GD, antithyroid drugs over 5 years with positive TRAb. The authors made the TCR library using RNA they extracted from PBMCs.

This chain connects TRBV7-2 to TRBJ2-7; no definite D call. The sequenced sample was peripheral blood mononuclear cells (PBMCs), obtained when the disease was refractory, from a patient treated with antithyroid drugs. The sequence derives from a female donor with Graves disease. Here the CDR3 reads CASSLVKNYEQYF. In DNA, the CDR3 is TGTGCCAGCAGCTTAGTAAAGAACTACGAGCAGTACTTC. Drawing the rest from reference TRBV7-2 and TRBJ2-7, the complete variable domain is GAGVSQSPSNKVTEKGKDVELRCDPISGHTALYWYRQSLGQGLEFLIYFQGNSAPDKSGLPSDRFSAERTGGSVSTLTIQRTQQEDSAVYLCASSLVKNYEQYFGPGTRLTVT.